A single sample is the source of the 30 T cell receptor beta chains below, sequenced in a study of cytomegalovirus exposure and HLA in healthy donors. Amplification used 60 Vbeta primers and 13 Jbeta primers. Repertoires were generated with immunoSEQ multiplex PCR, while TCRdb's copy carries only in-frame clones and drops some. This table holds 150,000 to 200,000 clones, 75% to 80% found once. The material sequenced was PBMCs. The receptors come from a woman aged 25 to 39 in good health and CMV-seropositive.

The chain recombines TRBV5-4 with TRBJ2-3; a weak D match, TRBD1 (6 bases). Germline CDR1 SGHNT, CDR2 YYREEE (reference sequence). The CDR3 consists of 15 residues. Trimming took off 2 bases at V and 5 bases at J, with 15 bases between the two ends. CDR3 DNA: TGTGCCAGCAGCTTACCCGGGACGGGACAAGATACGCAGTATTTT. It codes for CASSLPGTGQDTQYF.

The chain links TRBV6-1 to TRBJ2-7; maybe TRBD1 (5 bases). The germline V gene encodes CDR1 MNHNS and CDR2 SASEGT. The CDR3 extends over 13 amino acids. Here the CDR3 DNA reads TGTGCGATCAACCAGGGAAGCTCCTACGAGCAGTACTTC. Protein sequence: CAINQGSSYEQYF.

This clone was detected only once. V and J are TRBV5-6 and TRBJ2-5; 7 nucleotides agree with TRBD2. V lost 1 base and J lost 4; bases outside the gene matches: 10. Germline CDR1 reads SGHDT; CDR2 reads YYEEEE. The CDR3 sequence is 16 residues long. The CDR3 bases are TGTGCCAGCAGCTTGAAATCTGGCGGGAGACGAGAGACCCAGTACTTC. The encoded protein is CASSLKSGGRRETQYF.

The chain combines TRBV6-5 with TRBJ2-2; 8 positions agree with TRBD1. The CDR3 length is 16 residues. J was trimmed by 6 bases and V by 2 bases; bases with no gene match: 8. The germline gives CDR1 MNHEY, CDR2 SVGAGI. The CDR3 DNA sequence: TGTGCCAGCAGTTACGGCCGGACAGGGTACGCCGGGGAGCTGTTTTTT. Its translation is CASSYGRTGYAGELFF.

The chain recombines TRBV27 with TRBJ2-1; D is possibly TRBD1 (5 bases). Germline CDR1 and CDR2: MNHEY and SMNVEV (reference sequence). Trimming took off 5 bases at V and 6 bases at J, with 14 bases between the two ends. The CDR3 covers 14 residues. CDR3 region: CASSPPSGPNEQFF. The CDR3 nucleotides read TGTGCCAGCAGTCCGCCGTCAGGGCCCAATGAGCAGTTCTTC.

The J gene is TRBJ2-1, the V gene TRBV2; D is possibly TRBD2 (6 bases). Trimming removed 7 bases from V and 8 bases from J, with 15 bases in between. The CDR3 covers 13 residues. CDR1 and CDR2 from the germline V gene are SNHLY and FYNNEI. The CDR3 DNA sequence: TGTGCCAGCAACCTAGCGTTGTTCGATGAGCAGTTCTTC. It translates to CASNLALFDEQFF. The full variable domain, with the rest looked up from reference TRBV2 and TRBJ2-1, is EPEVTQTPSHQVTQMGQEVILRCVPISNHLYFYWYRQILGQKVEFLVSFYNNEISEKSEIFDDQFSVERPDGSNFTLKIRSTKLEDSAMYFCASNLALFDEQFFGPGTRLTVL.

V usage is TRBV5-8 and J usage is TRBJ1-6; no clear D. The germline V gene has CDR1 SGHTS and CDR2 YDEGEE. Trimming shortened V by 1 base and J by 0 bases, and 5 bases separated the two germline ends. The CDR3 is made up of 15 amino acids. DNA for the CDR3: TGTGCCAGCAGCTTGTCTCCCTCCTATAATTCACCCCTCCACTTT. The encoded protein is CASSLSPSYNSPLHF.

The CDR3 DNA sequence: TGTGCCAGCAGGGGGGCCGTCACTGAAGCTTTCTTT. Protein product: CASRGAVTEAFF. V is TRBV25-1 and J is TRBJ1-1; maybe TRBD1 (6 bases). With 6 bases removed from V and 4 bases from J, the gap between germline ends came to 9 bases. The CDR3 is 12 residues long. Germline lookup yields CDR1 MGHDK and CDR2 SYGVNS.

V gene TRBV9 combines with J gene TRBJ1-2; TRBD1 aligns across 10 bases. In germline, CDR1 is SGDLS, CDR2 YYNGEE. Trimming took 0 bases from V and 7 from J; bases not matched to a gene: 6. The CDR3 sequence is 15 residues long. The CDR3 sequence is CASSVGTGGSSGYTF. DNA for the CDR3: TGTGCCAGCAGCGTAGGGACAGGGGGTAGCTCTGGCTACACCTTC.

This clone was detected only a few times. The sample contains more than one DNA sequence encoding this CDR3. V usage is TRBV7-2 and J usage is TRBJ1-5; TRBD1 aligns across 7 bases. Germline lookup yields CDR1 SGHTA and CDR2 FQGNSA. The CDR3 is 15 residues long. The junction had 5 bases not matched to a gene; V was cut back by 2 bases and J by 4 bases. The CDR3 sequence is CASSLRDSLNQPQHF. DNA for the CDR3: TGTGCCAGCAGCTTACGGGACAGTCTTAATCAGCCCCAGCATTTT.

The chain carries TRBV27 and TRBJ2-3, with 11 bases that match TRBD2. The CDR3 runs 19 residues. V shed 5 bases, J shed 0 bases, and the junction held 13 bases outside the gene matches. Germline V lookup: CDR1 MNHEY, CDR2 SMNVEV (reference sequence). CDR3 nucleotide sequence: TGTGCCAGCAGTAAGATCCGACTAGCGGGACTACCTAGCACAGATACGCAGTATTTT. This codes for CASSKIRLAGLPSTDTQYF.

This clone came up a few times. The V call is TRBV4-3, the J call TRBJ1-3; maybe TRBD1 (5 bases). There are 16 residues in the CDR3. V dropped 0 bases and J dropped 2 bases, with 11 bases sitting between them. Germline V gene data show CDR1 as LGHNA and CDR2 as YSLEER. CDR3 amino acids: CASSQDRGGAGNTIYF. CDR3 in DNA: TGCGCCAGCAGCCAAGATAGGGGCGGAGCTGGAAACACCATATATTTT.

V and J are TRBV2 and TRBJ2-5; perhaps TRBD2 as D (6 bases). CDR3 size: 13 residues. Germline CDR1 SNHLY, CDR2 FYNNEI. V was pared by 4 bases and J by 5 bases, with 11 bases between. CDR3 bases: TGTGCCAGCAGTGGGGGGGAAGGGGAGACCCAGTACTTC. Its translation: CASSGGEGETQYF.

The chain links TRBV7-2 to TRBJ2-4; D may be TRBD2 (6 bases). This CDR3 has 14 amino acids. Germline loops: CDR1 SGHTA, CDR2 FQGNSA. V was cut by 1 base and J by 5 bases, with 9 bases left in between. CDR3 in amino acids: CASSLGGAQNIQYF. CDR3 coding DNA: TGTGCCAGCAGCTTAGGCGGGGCGCAAAACATTCAGTACTTC.

The CDR3 sequence is CASSQAGGETQYF. Here the CDR3 DNA reads TGTGCCAGCAGCCAAGCCGGCGGAGAGACCCAGTACTTC. This sequence joins TRBV4-2 and TRBJ2-5, with no clear D. This CDR3 region has 13 residues. Germline lookup yields CDR1 LGHNA and CDR2 YNFKEQ. The V end lost 1 base, the J end lost 4 bases, and 7 bases lay between the germline ends.

The rearrangement joins TRBV5-8 to TRBJ2-7; 7 positions agree with TRBD2. The CDR3 runs to 14 residues. Germline V gene sequence: CDR1 SGHTS, CDR2 YDEGEE. With V trimmed by 0 bases and J by 2 bases, 2 bases remained unmatched. CDR3 sequence (DNA): TGTGCCAGCAGCTTGGAGGGACTACCCTACGAGCAGTACTTC. Its translation: CASSLEGLPYEQYF.

The gene calls are TRBV19 and TRBJ2-7; TRBD1 agrees at 11 bases. V trimming: 6 bases; J trimming: 1 base; junction bases outside the gene matches: 5. The germline V gene encodes CDR1 LNHDA and CDR2 SQIVND (reference sequence). The length of the CDR3 is 15 residues. CDR3: CASRVGDRGSYEQYF. In DNA form, the CDR3 reads TGTGCCAGTAGAGTTGGGGACAGGGGGTCCTACGAGCAGTACTTC.

The chain has TRBV11-2 and TRBJ2-2; D uncertain. With 6 bases removed from V and 8 bases from J, the gap between germline ends came to 16 bases. The CDR3 is 14 amino acids. Per germline, CDR1 SGHAT and CDR2 FQNNGV. The CDR3 loop reads CASSSFSAVGELFF. CDR3 nucleotides: TGTGCCAGCAGTTCATTCTCGGCGGTTGGGGAGCTGTTTTTT.

This chain links TRBV9 with TRBJ2-3; 7 bases agree with TRBD1. The CDR3 is 14 residues long. Germline CDR1 and CDR2: SGDLS and YYNGEE. V was clipped by 3 bases and J by 6 bases; unmatched bases: 7. Here the CDR3 reads CASSENRGLDTQYF. The CDR3 DNA follows: TGTGCCAGCAGCGAGAACAGGGGATTGGATACGCAGTATTTT.

The rearrangement uses TRBV21-1 and TRBJ2-3; the DNA was not compared with TRBD2, the D call given in the table. TRBV21-1 is classified as a pseudogene. The CDR3 length is 14 residues. The CDR3: CASIAGMCTDTQYF. DNA for the CDR3: TGTGCCAGCATAGCGGGAATGTGCACAGATACGCAGTATTTT.

The chain is built from TRBV18 and TRBJ1-1; D ambiguous. In germline, CDR1 is KGHSH, CDR2 LQKENI. V gave up 2 bases and J gave up 0 bases, with 4 bases separating them. The CDR3 covers 13 residues. The CDR3, as DNA: TGTGCCAGCTCACCAAGCGTGAACACTGAAGCTTTCTTT. Translating gives CASSPSVNTEAFF.

CDR3 coding DNA: TGCGCCAGCAGCTTGGGCGGGGGAGGGAACACTGAAGCTTTCTTT. Its protein is CASSLGGGGNTEAFF. The chain uses TRBV5-1 and TRBJ1-1; D is perhaps TRBD1 (5 bases). This CDR3 contains 15 residues. Germline-derived CDR1 and CDR2 are SGHRS and YFSETQ. Trimming took off 0 bases at V and 1 base at J, with 10 bases between the two ends.

This chain links TRBV28 with TRBJ2-7, with 10 bases aligning to TRBD2. Trimming removed 6 bases from V and 3 bases from J; junction bases left unmatched: 8. This CDR3 contains 15 residues. Germline V CDR1 and CDR2: MDHEN, SYDVKM. The CDR3 protein is CASRMSGRAFYEQYF. CDR3 coding DNA: TGTGCCAGCAGGATGAGCGGGAGGGCCTTCTACGAGCAGTACTTC.

V usage is TRBV5-1 and J usage is TRBJ2-1, with D possibly TRBD2 on 7 matching bases. The CDR3 is 15 residues long. Germline loops: CDR1 SGHRS, CDR2 YFSETQ. Trimming left V 1 base short and J 4 bases short, with 12 bases between. The CDR3 nucleotides are TGCGCCAGCAGCTTGTCTGGGGGGGCTTACAATGAGCAGTTCTTC. Its translation is CASSLSGGAYNEQFF. Supplemented by reference TRBV5-1 and TRBJ2-1, the full variable domain reads KAGVTQTPRYLIKTRGQQVTLSCSPISGHRSVSWYQQTPGQGLQFLFEYFSETQRNKGNFPGRFSGRQFSNSRSEMNVSTLELGDSALYLCASSLSGGAYNEQFFGPGTRLTVL.

This clone was seen just once. The CDR3 region is CASSLTTGGILFGNTIYF. DNA for the CDR3: TGTGCCAGCAGCCTGACGACAGGGGGAATACTCTTCGGAAACACCATATATTTT. The V call is TRBV5-5, the J call TRBJ1-3; 9 bases agree with TRBD1. Germline lookup yields CDR1 SGHKS and CDR2 YYEKEE (reference sequence). The CDR3 is made up of 18 amino acids. V gave up 4 bases and J gave up 4 bases; unmatched junction bases: 15. The whole variable domain, remainder taken from reference TRBV5-5 and TRBJ1-3, is DAGVTQSPTHLIKTRGQQVTLRCSPISGHKSVSWYQQVLGQGPQFIFQYYEKEERGRGNFPDRFSARQFPNYSSELNVNALLLGDSALYLCASSLTTGGILFGNTIYFGEGSWLTVV.

J is TRBJ2-5 and V is TRBV7-2; 15 bases map to TRBD2. CDR1 is SGHTA and CDR2 is FQGNSA in the germline V gene. This CDR3 has 15 amino acids. V dropped 10 bases and J dropped 5; count of bases not matched to a gene: 8. CDR3: CATRTSGGARETQYF. The CDR3 DNA is TGTGCCACCCGGACTAGCGGGGGGGCCAGGGAGACCCAGTACTTC.

V gene TRBV10-3 combines with J gene TRBJ2-1; TRBD2 is a possible D gene (5 bases). Germline lookup yields CDR1 ENHRY and CDR2 SYGVKD. CDR3 length equals 13 residues. V was pared by 0 bases and J by 8 bases, with 8 bases between. The CDR3 DNA reads TGTGCCATCAGTGAGTCGCGAGCGGATGAGCAGTTCTTC. Protein: CAISESRADEQFF.

V gene TRBV19 combines with J gene TRBJ1-1, with D possibly TRBD1 on 6 matching bases. The CDR3 covers 12 residues. The V and J ends lost 1 base and 8 bases respectively, with 8 bases between them. Germline V CDR1 and CDR2: LNHDA, SQIVND (reference sequence). The CDR3 sequence: CASSIGDIEAFF. The CDR3 nucleotides read TGTGCCAGTAGTATAGGGGACATCGAAGCTTTCTTT.

This clone was found a few times. The chain couples TRBV27 to TRBJ2-5; tentatively, D is TRBD2 (6 bases). CDR1 is MNHEY, CDR2 SMNVEV, per germline (reference sequence). The length of the CDR3 is 13 residues. The germline V and J ends were trimmed by 6 bases and 3 bases, with 11 bases remaining between them. CDR3 nucleotide sequence: TGTGCCAGCAGAACTTGGACTAAAGAGACCCAGTACTTC. This codes for CASRTWTKETQYF.

The chain couples TRBV4-2 to TRBJ2-2, with 9 nucleotides matching TRBD2. The V and J ends lost 4 bases and 2 bases, in that order; junction bases with no gene match: 11. The CDR3 is 18 residues long. The germline V gene encodes CDR1 LGHNA and CDR2 YNFKEQ. This chain's CDR3 is CASSLHVMGLANTGELFF. CDR3 sequence (DNA): TGTGCCAGCAGCCTTCATGTTATGGGACTAGCCAACACCGGGGAGCTGTTTTTT.